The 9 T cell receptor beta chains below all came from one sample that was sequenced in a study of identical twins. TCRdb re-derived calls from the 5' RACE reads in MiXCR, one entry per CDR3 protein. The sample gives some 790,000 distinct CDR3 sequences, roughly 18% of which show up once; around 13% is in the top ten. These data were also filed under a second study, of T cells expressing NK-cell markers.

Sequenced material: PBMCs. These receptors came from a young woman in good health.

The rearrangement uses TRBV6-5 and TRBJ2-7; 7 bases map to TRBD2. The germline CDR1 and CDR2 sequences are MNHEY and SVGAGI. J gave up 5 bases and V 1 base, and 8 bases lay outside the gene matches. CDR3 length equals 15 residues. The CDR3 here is CASSYYEAGANEQYF. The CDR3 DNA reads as TGTGCCAGCAGTTACTATGAGGCGGGAGCCAACGAGCAGTACTTC.

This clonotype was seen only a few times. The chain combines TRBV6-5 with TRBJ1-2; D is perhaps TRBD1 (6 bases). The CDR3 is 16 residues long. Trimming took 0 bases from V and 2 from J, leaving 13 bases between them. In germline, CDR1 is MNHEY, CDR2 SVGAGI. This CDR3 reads CASSYSIWGPNYGYTF. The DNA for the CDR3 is TGTGCCAGCAGTTACTCGATATGGGGGCCGAACTATGGCTACACCTTC.

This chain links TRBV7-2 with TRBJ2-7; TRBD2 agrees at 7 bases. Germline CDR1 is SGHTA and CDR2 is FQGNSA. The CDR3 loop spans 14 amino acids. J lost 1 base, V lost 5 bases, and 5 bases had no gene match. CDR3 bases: TGTGCCAGCAGCGTCGGGGGGTATTCCTACGAGCAGTACTTC. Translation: CASSVGGYSYEQYF. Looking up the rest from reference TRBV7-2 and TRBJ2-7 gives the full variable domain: GAGVSQSPSNKVTEKGKDVELRCDPISGHTALYWYRQSLGQGLEFLIYFQGNSAPDKSGLPSDRFSAERTGGSVSTLTIQRTQQEDSAVYLCASSVGGYSYEQYFGPGTRLTVT.

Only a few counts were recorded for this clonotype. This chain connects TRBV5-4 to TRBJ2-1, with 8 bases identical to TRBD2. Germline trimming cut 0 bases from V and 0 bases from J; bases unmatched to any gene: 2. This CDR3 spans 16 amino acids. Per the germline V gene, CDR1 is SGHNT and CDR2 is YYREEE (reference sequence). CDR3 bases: TGTGCCAGCAGCTTGGACGGGGGGGGCTCCTACAATGAGCAGTTCTTC. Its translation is CASSLDGGGSYNEQFF.

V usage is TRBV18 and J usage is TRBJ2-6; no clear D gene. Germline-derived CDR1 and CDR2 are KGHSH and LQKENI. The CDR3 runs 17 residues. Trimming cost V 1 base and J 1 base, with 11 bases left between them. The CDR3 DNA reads TGTGCCAGCTCACCACAGCACAGCTTGTCTGGGGCCAACGTCCTGACTTTC. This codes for CASSPQHSLSGANVLTF.

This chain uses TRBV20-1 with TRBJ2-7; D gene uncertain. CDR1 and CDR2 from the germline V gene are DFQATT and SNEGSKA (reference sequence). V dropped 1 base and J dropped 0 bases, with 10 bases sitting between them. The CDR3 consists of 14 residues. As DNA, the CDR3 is TGCAGTGCTAGAGGCCCCGGAAACTCCTACGAGCAGTACTTC. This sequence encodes CSARGPGNSYEQYF.

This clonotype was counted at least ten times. CDR3 sequence: CASSGQGNTGELFF. The CDR3 DNA is TGTGCCAGCAGTGGACAGGGGAACACCGGGGAGCTGTTTTTT. V and J are TRBV18 and TRBJ2-2, with TRBD1 matching over 8 bases. J lost 1 base, V lost 8 bases, and 3 bases had no gene match. Germline V gene lookup returns CDR1 KGHSH and CDR2 LQKENI. CDR3 length equals 14 residues.

The chain's CDR3 is CASSYNGQSDTQYF. The DNA for the CDR3 is TGTGCCAGCAGTTACAATGGCCAGTCCGATACGCAGTATTTT. The chain joins TRBV6-5 to TRBJ2-3, with unresolved D. This CDR3 comprises 14 residues. Trimming took 2 bases from V and 6 from J, leaving 12 bases between them. Germline loops: CDR1 MNHEY, CDR2 SVGAGI.

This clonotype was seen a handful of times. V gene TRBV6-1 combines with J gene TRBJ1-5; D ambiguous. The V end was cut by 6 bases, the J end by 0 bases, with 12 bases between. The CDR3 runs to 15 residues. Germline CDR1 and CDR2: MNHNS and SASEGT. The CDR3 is CASSQFRDSNQPQHF. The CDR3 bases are TGTGCCAGCAGCCAATTTAGAGATAGCAATCAGCCCCAGCATTTT.